This record covers a single T cell receptor (beta chain). Antigen: not known. Just one base apart from a much larger clone, this may be a read error. TCRdb ran MiXCR on the RT-PCR reads and lists one entry per CDR3 protein. The table shows roughly 780,000 distinct CDR3 sequences, with about 18% occurring only once. These data are taken from a study of response to subunit inactivated influenza vaccine. General study findings and limits: Few additional T cells are recruited per seasonal influenza vaccination, authors suggested.

This receptor was taken from a man aged 45-65 years who received an inactivated influenza vaccine. The sample in question was PBMCs from blood, obtained more than 4 days after vaccination.

The CDR3 reads CSAGTATRTEALF. The DNA of the CDR3 is TGCAGTGCCGGGACAGCGACAAGAACTGAAGCTCTCTTT. The V and J genes are TRBV20-1 and TRBJ1-1; 7 bases match TRBD1. Germline V gene data show CDR1 as DFQATT and CDR2 as SNEGSKA (reference sequence). The CDR3 length is 13 residues.